Each of the 27 T cell receptor beta chains below was sequenced from the same sample in a study of shared clonotypes between healthy human individuals. Assay: immunoSEQ multiplex PCR; the TCRdb copy retains only in-frame clones and omits some. The sample carries roughly 2 million clones, under 97% recorded once. The sample taken for sequencing was naive CD4+ T cells sorted from blood. Subset meaning: CD45RA+ positively selected. The source of these receptors is a man between 18 and 29 years old in good health.

Turning to this clone: This same CDR3 is encoded by further DNA sequences in the sample. The rearrangement uses TRBV15 and TRBJ1-5; D possibly corresponds to TRBD1 (6 bases). Germline V gene data show CDR1 as LNHNV and CDR2 as YYDKDF (reference sequence). There are 15 residues in the CDR3. Trimming left V 2 bases short and J 0 bases short, with 8 bases between. In DNA, the CDR3 is TGTGCCACCAGCAGACAGGGGTTTAGCAATCAGCCCCAGCATTTT. It specifies CATSRQGFSNQPQHF.

The chain employs TRBV11-3 and TRBJ2-7; D is possibly TRBD1 (5 bases). CDR1 and CDR2 (germline): SGHNT, YENEEA. The ends were cut back, 2 bases at V and 6 bases at J, with 8 bases in the middle. This CDR3 spans 12 amino acids. DNA of the CDR3: TGTGCCAGCAGCTTACAGGGTCGCGAGCAGTACTTC. Its protein product is CASSLQGREQYF.

The chain has TRBV11-3 and TRBJ2-3; TRBD1 agrees at 9 bases. Germline CDR1 SGHNT, CDR2 YENEEA. J was trimmed by 5 bases and V by 5 bases; bases with no gene match: 14. The CDR3 is made up of 17 amino acids. The CDR3 reads CASSPLRRDRGVDTQYF. The DNA for the CDR3 is TGTGCCAGCAGCCCACTGAGGAGAGACAGGGGGGTAGATACGCAGTATTTT.

V usage is TRBV19 and J usage is TRBJ1-2; no firm D call. Trimming pared 0 bases from V and 2 bases from J, leaving 10 bases between. Germline CDR1 is LNHDA and CDR2 is SQIVND (reference sequence). CDR3 length: 15 amino acids. CDR3 region: CASSIDAGQNYGYTF. In DNA, the CDR3 is TGTGCCAGTAGTATAGATGCCGGCCAAAACTATGGCTACACCTTC.

The V call is TRBV5-1, the J call TRBJ2-3; 8 nucleotides line up with TRBD1. Trimming at V came to 4 bases and at J to 5 bases, leaving 6 bases not matched to a gene. CDR3 length: 14 amino acids. Per germline, CDR1 SGHRS and CDR2 YFSETQ. CDR3 sequence (DNA): TGCGCCAGCAGCCACGACAGGGGTGGAGATACGCAGTATTTT. It codes for CASSHDRGGDTQYF.

The chain joins TRBV5-4 to TRBJ2-6; 7 nucleotides align to TRBD1. This CDR3 is built from 16 residues. Germline CDR1 and CDR2: SGHNT and YYREEE (reference sequence). Trimming took 4 bases from V and 0 from J; bases not matched to a gene: 4. The CDR3 region has the DNA TGTGCCAGCAGCATAACAGGGGTCTCTGGGGCCAACGTCCTGACTTTC. Its translation: CASSITGVSGANVLTF. Together with reference TRBV5-4 and TRBJ2-6, the CDR3 gives the full variable domain: ETGVTQSPTHLIKTRGQQVTLRCSSQSGHNTVSWYQQALGQGPQFIFQYYREEENGRGNFPPRFSGLQFPNYSSELNVNALELDDSALYLCASSITGVSGANVLTFGAGSRLTVL.

The chain recombines TRBV30 with TRBJ2-7, with D possibly being TRBD2 (7 bases). The CDR3 has 15 amino acids. Deletions cut 0 bases from V and 6 bases from J, with 18 bases between. Germline V gene lookup returns CDR1 GTSNPN and CDR2 SVGIG (reference sequence). CDR3 sequence: CAWSVQGGLAVEQYF. For the CDR3, the DNA is TGTGCCTGGAGTGTACAGGGAGGGTTAGCGGTCGAGCAGTACTTC. The full variable domain, in which reference TRBV30 and TRBJ2-7 provide the parts outside the CDR3, is SQTIHQWPATLVQPVGSPLSLECTVEGTSNPNLYWYRQAAGRGLQLLFYSVGIGQISSEVPQNLSASRPQDRQFILSSKKLLLSDSGFYLCAWSVQGGLAVEQYFGPGTRLTVT.

V and J are TRBV18 and TRBJ1-6; the D gene is possibly TRBD1 (5 bases). The V end was cut by 0 bases, the J end by 15 bases, with 12 bases between. This CDR3 has 13 residues. CDR1 is KGHSH and CDR2 is LQKENI in the germline V gene. The CDR3 DNA is TGTGCCAGCTCACCACCGGCAGGGTTAGGCCTCCACTTT. This encodes CASSPPAGLGLHF. The full variable domain, its missing parts supplied by reference TRBV18 and TRBJ1-6, is NAGVMQNPRHLVRRRGQEARLRCSPMKGHSHVYWYRQLPEEGLKFMVYLQKENIIDESGMPKERFSAEFPKEGPSILRIQQVVRGDSAAYFCASSPPAGLGLHFGNGTRLTVT.

The V and J genes are TRBV30 and TRBJ2-7; D gene ambiguous. Germline CDR1 GTSNPN, CDR2 SVGIG (reference sequence). The CDR3 sequence is 12 residues long. The V and J ends lost 4 bases and 3 bases respectively, with 10 bases between them. This chain's CDR3 is CAWKTPGYEQYF. The DNA for the CDR3 is TGTGCCTGGAAGACACCAGGCTACGAGCAGTACTTC.

The chain is built from TRBV7-9 and TRBJ2-5; TRBD1 is a possible D gene (5 bases). V gave up 1 base and J gave up 4 bases, with 13 bases separating them. Germline V gives CDR1 SEHNR, CDR2 FQNEAQ (reference sequence). This CDR3 is built from 15 residues. The CDR3 is CASSLVLGQAETQYF. As DNA, the CDR3 is TGTGCCAGCAGCTTAGTCTTGGGGCAGGCAGAGACCCAGTACTTC.

Comment on this clone: Other DNA sequences in this sample translate to the same CDR3. The chain couples TRBV5-1 to TRBJ1-2; unclear D gene. Germline CDR1 is SGHRS and CDR2 is YFSETQ. With 1 base removed from V and 6 bases from J, the gap between germline ends came to 4 bases. The CDR3 consists of 11 residues. CDR3 DNA sequence: TGCGCCAGCAGCTTGAATCATGGCTACACCTTC. Protein product: CASSLNHGYTF. Based on the CDR3 plus reference TRBV5-1 and TRBJ1-2, the full variable domain is KAGVTQTPRYLIKTRGQQVTLSCSPISGHRSVSWYQQTPGQGLQFLFEYFSETQRNKGNFPGRFSGRQFSNSRSEMNVSTLELGDSALYLCASSLNHGYTFGSGTRLTVV.

The V gene is TRBV29-1, the J gene TRBJ2-5; 13 bases match TRBD2. With V trimmed by 6 bases and J by 5 bases, 9 bases remained unmatched. CDR3 size: 15 residues. Germline CDR1 and CDR2: SQVTM and ANQGSEA. Here the CDR3 reads CSVPGLAGVWETQYF. CDR3 DNA: TGCAGCGTCCCCGGACTAGCGGGAGTGTGGGAGACCCAGTACTTC.

The rearrangement joins TRBV7-2 to TRBJ2-7, with D perhaps TRBD1 or TRBD2 (5 bases each). Looked up from germline, CDR1 is SGHTA and CDR2 is FQGNSA. CDR3 size: 13 residues. The V end lost 8 bases, the J end lost 3 bases, and 14 bases lay between the germline ends. In DNA, the CDR3 is TGTGCCAGCTGTATGAGGGGTGACTACGAGCAGTACTTC. Protein product: CASCMRGDYEQYF.

V and J are TRBV9 and TRBJ2-1; 14 bases match TRBD2. There are 16 residues in the CDR3. The germline gives CDR1 SGDLS, CDR2 YYNGEE. The V and J ends lost 3 bases and 7 bases, in that order; junction bases with no gene match: 6. DNA of the CDR3: TGTGCCAGCAGCGCGACTAGCGGGAGGGCCACAAATGAGCAGTTCTTC. Protein product: CASSATSGRATNEQFF.

The rearrangement links TRBV2 to TRBJ1-2; TRBD1 might be the D (5 bases). CDR1 and CDR2 from the germline V gene are SNHLY and FYNNEI. Trimming removed 6 bases at V and 4 bases at J, with 15 bases between. CDR3 length equals 14 residues. The CDR3 sequence: CASRAEGFGYGYTF. CDR3 coding DNA: TGTGCCAGCAGAGCAGAGGGGTTCGGCTATGGCTACACCTTC.

The chain is built from TRBV2 and TRBJ2-5, with 8 nucleotides matching TRBD1. Unmatched junction bases numbered 10, after V lost 5 bases and J lost 5 bases. Germline CDR1 reads SNHLY; CDR2 reads FYNNEI. The CDR3 loop spans 15 amino acids. The DNA for the CDR3 is TGTGCCAGCAGTTACGACAGGGGTGAGGGCGAGACCCAGTACTTC. Protein product: CASSYDRGEGETQYF.

About this clone: This sample includes further DNA sequences coding for the same CDR3. CDR3 protein: CASSLRGVYGYTF. The DNA for the CDR3 is TGTGCCAGCAGTTTAAGAGGAGTCTATGGCTACACCTTC. The genes are TRBV27 and TRBJ1-2, with D hard to call. CDR1 MNHEY and CDR2 SMNVEV come from the germline V gene (reference sequence). V was shortened by 2 bases and J by 4 bases, with 8 bases between the two germline ends. The CDR3 contains 13 residues.

A note on this clone: This CDR3 is also generated by other DNA sequences in the sample. V usage is TRBV5-1 and J usage is TRBJ1-1; possibly TRBD1 for D (6 bases). CDR1 is SGHRS and CDR2 is YFSETQ in the germline V gene. V lost 3 bases to trimming and J lost 1 base, with 10 bases between them. The CDR3 runs to 14 residues. CDR3 nucleotide sequence: TGCGCCAGCAGCTCGGGAGGGGGGAACACTGAAGCTTTCTTT. This sequence encodes CASSSGGGNTEAFF.

Worth noting for this clone: At one of its ends the junction is not consistent with the germline gene, which may arise from a read error. The CDR3 DNA reads as TGTGCCTGGAGTGCCGGACGGCACGGGCTTTTT. The encoded protein is CAWSAGRHGLF. The chain couples TRBV30 to TRBJ2-2; no reliable D call. Germline V CDR1 and CDR2: GTSNPN, SVGIG (reference sequence). CDR3 length: 11 residues.

This clone has more than one count but fewer than ten. V and J are TRBV6-5 and TRBJ1-6; no clear D gene. The CDR3 spans 13 residues. Trimming shortened V by 10 bases and J by 6 bases, and 13 bases separated the two germline ends. CDR1 is MNHEY and CDR2 is SVGAGI in the germline V gene. The CDR3: CATREGGNSPLHF. The CDR3 bases are TGTGCCACCCGGGAGGGCGGTAATTCACCCCTCCACTTT.

The rearrangement joins TRBV11-2 to TRBJ2-7; 10 bases line up with TRBD2. The V gene's germline CDR1 is SGHAT and CDR2 FQNNGV. The V gene end was trimmed by 5 bases and the J gene end by 2 bases; junction bases not matched to a gene: 6. The CDR3 contains 15 residues. CDR3 protein: CASSHDSGGPYEQYF. The DNA of the CDR3 is TGTGCCAGCAGCCACGATAGCGGGGGGCCCTACGAGCAGTACTTC.

The rearrangement uses TRBV5-6 and TRBJ1-4, with TRBD1 matching over 7 bases. CDR3 length: 17 residues. J was trimmed by 0 bases and V by 2 bases; bases with no gene match: 7. Germline lookup yields CDR1 SGHDT and CDR2 YYEEEE. CDR3 sequence (DNA): TGTGCCAGCAGCTTCCTGGGACAGCTTGCAACTAATGAAAAACTGTTTTTT. Translation: CASSFLGQLATNEKLFF.

V gene TRBV5-6 combines with J gene TRBJ1-1, with D unclear. The length of the CDR3 is 15 residues. The germline V gene encodes CDR1 SGHDT and CDR2 YYEEEE. The V end lost 1 base, the J end lost 5 bases, and 15 bases lay between the germline ends. The CDR3 DNA reads TGTGCCAGCAGCTTGATTATAGGGAGGAGGACTGAAGCTTTCTTT. It translates to CASSLIIGRRTEAFF.

The V gene is TRBV6-4, the J gene TRBJ1-2, with D possibly matching TRBD1 (5 bases). Trimming stripped 6 bases from V and 1 base from J, with 24 bases between. CDR1 is MRHNA, CDR2 SNTAGT, per germline. This CDR3 has 18 amino acids. The DNA of the CDR3 is TGTGCCAGCAGCCCCAATTCCCCAGCAGGGACCCTTAACTATGGCTACACCTTC. Its translation is CASSPNSPAGTLNYGYTF.

This chain links TRBV18 with TRBJ1-2; 7 bases align to TRBD1. In germline, CDR1 is KGHSH, CDR2 LQKENI. CDR3 length equals 14 residues. Unmatched junction bases numbered 7, after V lost 6 bases and J lost 3 bases. In nucleotides, the CDR3 is TGTGCCAGCTCCCAAGACAGGGCAGACTATGGCTACACCTTC. Its protein product is CASSQDRADYGYTF.

The chain links TRBV6-1 to TRBJ2-3; no definite D call. V lost 5 bases and J lost 0, with 12 bases in between. The CDR3 spans 15 residues. CDR1 and CDR2 (germline): MNHNS, SASEGT. Here the CDR3 DNA reads TGTGCCAGCAGTCAACTACGTACGAGCACAGATACGCAGTATTTT. It is translated as CASSQLRTSTDTQYF.

This clone was detected only once. The chain employs TRBV5-6 and TRBJ1-1, with a possible D match to TRBD1 (6 bases). This CDR3 is 14 amino acids long. Germline CDR1 and CDR2: SGHDT and YYEEEE. Trimming left V 5 bases short and J 2 bases short, with 13 bases between. CDR3 sequence (DNA): TGTGCCAGCAGGGTCGCGGGGGCCAACACTGAAGCTTTCTTT. It yields the protein CASRVAGANTEAFF.